Reported below is one T cell receptor (beta chain). Its target is unknown. Generated by immunoSEQ multiplex PCR, the TCRdb table keeps only in-frame clones and is missing some. This sample has roughly 110,000 clones; about 87% occur once, and the top ten carry approximately 6.5%. Whether given at about 4 or about 12 weeks, second doses were pooled. This entry comes from a study of T cell responses to AZD1222 COVID-19 vaccine. Study-level findings and limits: Repertoire sampling happened only post peak T cell response. The donor cohort was predominantly white British with a female majority, and clonal diversity may have been underestimated. Vaccine-associated CD4 TCRs ranged over spike, dominating at 160-218 and 743-854.

This clonotype originated in an adult who received the AZD1222 COVID-19 vaccine. The source was peripheral blood, collected 28 days after the second AZD1222 dose.

CDR3: CASSSRQGYEKLFF. CDR3 bases: TGTGCCAGCAGCTCTCGACAGGGTTATGAAAAACTGTTTTTT. The V gene is TRBV7-9, the J gene TRBJ1-4; 7 bases align to TRBD1. CDR1 SEHNR and CDR2 FQNEAQ come from the germline V gene (reference sequence). This CDR3 comprises 14 residues. Unmatched junction bases numbered 5, after V lost 4 bases and J lost 6 bases.